The entry below gives a single TCR beta chain sequence along with its context. Its antigen is not identified. Between the trimmed V and J ends, which lost 5 bases and 7 bases, there was a span of 18 bases. This CDR3 comprises 16 residues. In germline, CDR1 is LNHDA, CDR2 SQIVND (reference sequence). People who had autoimmune disease history or systemic immunosuppression were excluded. The data stem from a study of OX40 agonist ivuxolimab in advanced cancers. For the study at large: With ivuxolimab, an agonistic anti-OX40 (CD134) antibody, patients were treated. The dose-escalation cohort was around 83% male, with a mean age of around 54 years, ranging about 23 to 79. Study-wide results and caveats: Dose levels from 0.1 to 3.0 mg/kg saw CD4+ and CD8+ blood T cells expand clonally by week 6.

Here immunoSEQ multiplex PCR was the method, and the copy in TCRdb shows in-frame clones only, minus some. The sample carries around 64,000 clones, roughly 80% recorded once. The rearrangement links TRBV19 to TRBJ1-6, with D perhaps TRBD1 (6 bases). The TCR originated in an adult with an advanced solid tumor such as melanoma, head and neck, liver or kidney cancer. Source: CD4+ or CD8+ T cells sorted from blood, taken in a trial of the OX40 agonist ivuxolimab. CDR3 residues: CASSPAGGHRNSPLHF. The DNA for the CDR3 is TGTGCCAGTAGTCCTGCCGGGGGGCATCGGAATTCACCCCTCCACTTT.